One sample yielded the 23 T cell receptor beta chains listed below, sequenced in a study of T cell clones after liver transplantation. Data came from immunoSEQ multiplex PCR; TCRdb stores just in-frame clones and leaves some out. Of roughly 12,000 clones listed, less than 85% were seen once; the top ten hold approximately 31%. Sequencing used CD8+ T cells from blood, obtained at the 22-month timepoint. The receptors here all came from a human patient who received a liver transplant. A share of the T cells may be of graft donor origin.

The chain links TRBV10-3 to TRBJ2-2; the match to TRBD2 covers 10 bases. Trimming removed 3 bases from V and 5 bases from J; junction bases left unmatched: 6. Germline lookup yields CDR1 ENHRY and CDR2 SYGVKD. This CDR3 comprises 16 residues. CDR3: CAISERAGGPTGELFF. For the CDR3, the DNA is TGTGCCATCAGTGAAAGAGCGGGGGGGCCGACCGGGGAGCTGTTTTTT.

This clone appeared a single time. The V and J genes are TRBV27 and TRBJ2-5; 7 bases map to TRBD2. TRBJ2-7 explains the end of the DNA better; the J call may be wrong. The CDR3 covers 14 residues. Germline CDR1 and CDR2: MNHEY and SMNVEV (reference sequence). The CDR3: CASSLSGIGNEQYF. The CDR3 bases are TGTGCCAGCAGTTTAAGCGGGATAGGTAACGAGCAGTACTTC.

The chain recombines TRBV30 with TRBJ2-5; TRBD1 matches at 8 bases. The CDR3 runs 14 residues. J lost 4 bases, V lost 0 bases, and 4 bases had no gene match. CDR1 and CDR2 from the germline V gene are GTSNPN and SVGIG (reference sequence). CDR3 coding DNA: TGTGCCTGGAGTGTATCAGGGGGCTCAGAGACCCAGTACTTC. This encodes CAWSVSGGSETQYF.

The genes are TRBV4-3 and TRBJ2-3; tentatively, D is TRBD2 (5 bases). The germline CDR1 and CDR2 sequences are LGHNA and YSLEER. Trimming left V 0 bases short and J 5 bases short, with 12 bases between. The CDR3 length is 15 residues. Here the CDR3 reads CASSQDRGLRDTQYF. The CDR3 bases are TGCGCCAGCAGCCAAGATCGGGGATTGAGAGATACGCAGTATTTT.

This clone was seen more than once but under ten times. An end of the junction does not agree with germline; a read error may underlie this. The chain recombines TRBV11-1 with TRBJ2-5; 8 bases match TRBD2. Germline-derived CDR1 and CDR2 are SGHAT and FQDESV (reference sequence). The CDR3 has 12 residues. The CDR3, as DNA: TGTGCCAGCAGCCTAGCGGGAGAGACCCAGTACTTC. It yields the protein CASSLAGETQYF.

This clone is judged large. The chain joins TRBV5-6 to TRBJ1-1; D is undetermined. Trimming removed 2 bases at V and 3 bases at J, with 11 bases between. The CDR3 is made up of 14 amino acids. Germline V gene lookup returns CDR1 SGHDT and CDR2 YYEEEE. The CDR3 loop reads CASSFWGVDTEAFF. The CDR3 DNA sequence: TGTGCCAGCAGCTTTTGGGGAGTTGACACTGAAGCTTTCTTT.

V and J are TRBV4-1 and TRBJ1-4, with 7 bases matching TRBD1. The germline gives CDR1 MGHRA, CDR2 YSYEKL. The CDR3 covers 14 residues. The V gene end was trimmed by 2 bases and the J gene end by 7 bases; junction bases not matched to a gene: 4. The CDR3 region is CASSQPGQLEKLFF. The CDR3 bases are TGCGCCAGCAGCCAACCGGGACAGCTTGAAAAACTGTTTTTT.

The rearrangement uses TRBV6-5 and TRBJ2-4; TRBD1 aligns across 7 bases. The CDR3 is 15 amino acids. Germline trimming cut 5 bases from V and 6 bases from J; bases unmatched to any gene: 10. Germline CDR1 and CDR2: MNHEY and SVGAGI. CDR3 in amino acids: CASSPTGWGANIQYF. Written as DNA, the CDR3 is TGTGCCAGCAGTCCGACAGGGTGGGGTGCAAACATTCAGTACTTC.

The gene calls are TRBV27 and TRBJ2-6; D is tentatively TRBD1 or TRBD2 (5 bases each). From germline, CDR1 is MNHEY and CDR2 SMNVEV (reference sequence). Trimming removed 5 bases from V and 0 bases from J, with 14 bases in between. This CDR3 has 17 residues. The CDR3 DNA follows: TGTGCCAGCAGTAAAGGGACGGCTTCCTCTGGGGCCAACGTCCTGACTTTC. This translates into CASSKGTASSGANVLTF.

CDR3 loop: CASSPKDTARFYGYTF. In nucleotides, the CDR3 is TGCGCCAGCAGCCCCAAGGATACAGCCCGGTTCTATGGCTACACCTTC. V is TRBV4-3 and J is TRBJ1-2; D is unresolved. The CDR3 is 16 residues long. Germline V gene lookup returns CDR1 LGHNA and CDR2 YSLEER. The V gene lost 4 bases and the J gene lost 4 bases, with 19 bases spanning the gap.

This rearrangement joins TRBV19 to TRBJ1-6; the D gene is possibly TRBD1 (5 bases). CDR1 is LNHDA, CDR2 SQIVND, per germline (reference sequence). Trimming took 3 bases from V and 7 from J, leaving 10 bases between them. CDR3 size: 14 residues. CDR3 region: CASSIQGGNSPLHF. The CDR3 DNA reads TGTGCCAGTAGTATCCAGGGCGGAAATTCACCCCTCCACTTT.

Concerning this clone: A junction boundary mismatches the germline segment, possibly from a read error. The chain combines TRBV7-9 with TRBJ2-7, with 7 bases that match TRBD1. The germline CDR1 and CDR2 sequences are SEHNR and FQNEAQ (reference sequence). The CDR3 is made up of 12 amino acids. CDR3 nucleotides: TGTGCCAGCAGCAGGGGGACAGACCGAATTCACTTC. Its translation: CASSRGTDRIHF.

The chain combines TRBV5-6 with TRBJ1-1; D unresolved. The germline CDR1 and CDR2 sequences are SGHDT and YYEEEE. V was shortened by 3 bases and J by 6 bases, with 6 bases between the two germline ends. The CDR3 runs to 11 residues. CDR3 DNA: TGTGCCAGCAGCTCCACCGCTGAAGCTTTCTTT. It specifies CASSSTAEAFF. Full variable domain (missing parts from reference TRBV5-6 and TRBJ1-1): DAGVTQSPTHLIKTRGQQVTLRCSPKSGHDTVSWYQQALGQGPQFIFQYYEEEERQRGNFPDRFSGHQFPNYSSELNVNALLLGDSALYLCASSSTAEAFFGQGTRLTVV.

The rearrangement uses TRBV21-1 and TRBJ2-1; TRBD2 reflects the table's D call only, with no check against the DNA. TRBV21-1 is described as a pseudogene. CDR3 length: 15 amino acids. For the CDR3, the DNA is TGTGCCAGCAGCAACAATCGGACTAGCGGGAATGAGCAGTTCTTC. Protein sequence: CASSNNRTSGNEQFF.

This chain links TRBV5-1 with TRBJ1-5; the D is unclear. V lost 9 bases to trimming and J lost 2 bases, with 18 bases between them. The CDR3 runs to 15 residues. Germline V lookup: CDR1 SGHRS, CDR2 YFSETQ. Written as DNA, the CDR3 is TGCGCCATCCAAGCGGTATATGGAGGCAATCAGCCCCAGCATTTT. Its protein product is CAIQAVYGGNQPQHF. Full variable domain (missing parts from reference TRBV5-1 and TRBJ1-5): KAGVTQTPRYLIKTRGQQVTLSCSPISGHRSVSWYQQTPGQGLQFLFEYFSETQRNKGNFPGRFSGRQFSNSRSEMNVSTLELGDSALYLCAIQAVYGGNQPQHFGDGTRLSIL.

The chain couples TRBV27 to TRBJ1-1, with 8 positions matching TRBD1. From germline, CDR1 is MNHEY and CDR2 SMNVEV (reference sequence). V trimming: 8 bases; J trimming: 0 bases; junction bases outside the gene matches: 11. The CDR3 length is 16 residues. DNA for the CDR3: TGTGCCAGCTTTATATCCCAGGGGGCCATGAACACTGAAGCTTTCTTT. It yields the protein CASFISQGAMNTEAFF.

This sequence joins TRBV18 and TRBJ2-7; 9 bases agree with TRBD1. J was trimmed by 7 bases and V by 6 bases; bases with no gene match: 10. From germline, CDR1 is KGHSH and CDR2 LQKENI. CDR3 size: 14 residues. The CDR3 nucleotides read TGTGCCAGCTCTTGGGAACAGGGGGCTTGGGAGCAGTACTTC. Translating it yields CASSWEQGAWEQYF.

The V and J genes are TRBV6-6 and TRBJ1-3; the D gene is possibly TRBD1 (5 bases). Germline assignment: CDR1 MNHNY and CDR2 SVGAGI (reference sequence). Deletions cut 8 bases from V and 0 bases from J, with 14 bases between. CDR3 length equals 15 residues. Here the CDR3 DNA reads TGTGCCAGCGGAGGATCACAGGACTCTGGAAACACCATATATTTT. Its translation: CASGGSQDSGNTIYF.

The V and J genes are TRBV7-6 and TRBJ1-2; TRBD1 might be the D (5 bases). The germline V and J ends were trimmed by 1 base and 6 bases, with 6 bases remaining between them. From germline, CDR1 is SGHVS and CDR2 FNYEAQ. The CDR3 has 12 amino acids. CDR3 sequence reads: CASSLEGDGYTF. DNA of the CDR3: TGTGCCAGCAGCTTAGAAGGGGATGGCTACACCTTC.

This sequence joins TRBV5-4 and TRBJ2-1, with 9 bases matching TRBD2. Unmatched junction bases numbered 16, after V lost 4 bases and J lost 5 bases. This CDR3 comprises 18 residues. Germline V gives CDR1 SGHNT, CDR2 YYREEE (reference sequence). CDR3 nucleotide sequence: TGTGCCAGCAGCGGGGGTCTAGCGGGGTCCTCCCTCCACAATGAGCAGTTCTTC. It encodes CASSGGLAGSSLHNEQFF.

The chain links TRBV19 to TRBJ2-7; 12 bases are a match to TRBD2. Germline assignment: CDR1 LNHDA and CDR2 SQIVND (reference sequence). This CDR3 comprises 15 residues. V lost 8 bases and J lost 4; bases outside the gene matches: 9. CDR3 nucleotides: TGTGCCAGTTCGACTAGCGGGGGCCGGGCGTACGAGCAGTACTTC. Its protein product is CASSTSGGRAYEQYF.

V and J are TRBV5-1 and TRBJ2-2, with 11 bases aligning to TRBD2. The germline CDR1 and CDR2 sequences are SGHRS and YFSETQ. The CDR3 runs 15 residues. The J segment lost 5 bases and the V segment lost 5 bases, leaving 5 bases of the junction unmatched. In DNA form, the CDR3 reads TGCGCCAGCAGGGGACTAGCGGTCGAGACCGGGGAGCTGTTTTTT. Amino acids: CASRGLAVETGELFF.

CDR3 DNA: TGTGCCAGCAGTCTTGCAGAGAGCTCCTACGAGCAGTACTTC. It specifies CASSLAESSYEQYF. This chain joins TRBV27 and TRBJ2-7; no clear D gene. Between the trimmed V and J ends, which lost 5 bases and 0 bases, there was a span of 11 bases. Germline CDR1 reads MNHEY; CDR2 reads SMNVEV (reference sequence). The CDR3 sequence is 14 residues long.